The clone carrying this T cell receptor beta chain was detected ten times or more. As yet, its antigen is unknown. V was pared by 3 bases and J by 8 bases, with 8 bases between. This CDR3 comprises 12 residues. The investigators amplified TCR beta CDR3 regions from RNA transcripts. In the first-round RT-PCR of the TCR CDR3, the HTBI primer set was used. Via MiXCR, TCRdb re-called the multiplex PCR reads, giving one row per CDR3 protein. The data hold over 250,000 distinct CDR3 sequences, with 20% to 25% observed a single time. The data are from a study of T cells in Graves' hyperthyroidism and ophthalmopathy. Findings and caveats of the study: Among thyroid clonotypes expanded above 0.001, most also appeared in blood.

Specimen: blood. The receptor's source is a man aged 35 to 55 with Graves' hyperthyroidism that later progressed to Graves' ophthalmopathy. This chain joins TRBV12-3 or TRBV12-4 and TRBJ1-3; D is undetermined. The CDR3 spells CASSLGFDTIYF. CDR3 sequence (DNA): TGTGCCAGCAGTTTGGGGTTTGACACCATATATTTT.